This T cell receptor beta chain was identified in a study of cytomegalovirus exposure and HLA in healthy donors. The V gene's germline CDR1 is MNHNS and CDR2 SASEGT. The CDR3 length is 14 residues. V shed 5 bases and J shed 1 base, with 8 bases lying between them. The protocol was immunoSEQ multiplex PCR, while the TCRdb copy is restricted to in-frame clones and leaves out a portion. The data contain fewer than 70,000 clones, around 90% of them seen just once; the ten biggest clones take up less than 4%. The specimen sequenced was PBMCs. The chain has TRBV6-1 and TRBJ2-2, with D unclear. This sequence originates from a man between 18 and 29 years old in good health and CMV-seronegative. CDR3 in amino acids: CASSLRMNTGELFF. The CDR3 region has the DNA TGTGCCAGCAGTCTCAGGATGAACACCGGGGAGCTGTTTTTT.